The 5 T cell receptor beta chains listed next were all sequenced from one sample in a study of beta chain features in type 1 diabetes. Expressed TCRB transcripts were sequenced, since all the RNA that had been isolated was reverse transcribed. TCRdb keeps only in-frame clones here, not all; method: immunoSEQ multiplex PCR. The top ten clones hold over 0.015% of a sample with hundreds of thousands of clones, 8% to 13% of them seen once. The sequenced sample was naive CD4+ T cells from blood. The receptors come from a woman aged 25 to 39 in good health.

This rearrangement joins TRBV28 to TRBJ2-2; TRBD1 matches 8 bases. The CDR3 extends over 15 amino acids. The germline V gene has CDR1 MDHEN and CDR2 SYDVKM. After removal of 6 bases from V and 4 bases from J, the junction contained 7 bases not matched to a gene. The CDR3 DNA sequence: TGTGCCAGCAGCTCACAGGGGGTCGGCACCGGGGAGCTGTTTTTT. Its protein product is CASSSQGVGTGELFF.

The rearrangement uses TRBV6-1 and TRBJ2-1; D not resolved. The germline gives CDR1 MNHNS, CDR2 SASEGT. With 6 bases removed from V and 3 bases from J, the gap between germline ends came to 9 bases. CDR3 size: 13 residues. The CDR3, as DNA: TGTGCCAGCAGAGAATTCCTCTACAATGAGCAGTTCTTC. Its protein is CASREFLYNEQFF.

The CDR3, as DNA: TGTGCCAGCAGCTGGGGTCGCCGGGGTGGTGGCAATGGCTACACCTTC. Protein: CASSWGRRGGGNGYTF. V gene TRBV5-8 combines with J gene TRBJ1-2; D uncertain. The germline V and J ends were trimmed by 3 bases and 6 bases, with 21 bases remaining between them. CDR3 length: 16 residues. The germline CDR1 and CDR2 sequences are SGHTS and YDEGEE.

This chain links TRBV11-2 with TRBJ2-5; 13 bases fit TRBD2. The V gene end was trimmed by 5 bases and the J gene end by 5 bases; junction bases not matched to a gene: 5. This CDR3 contains 15 residues. Germline CDR1 and CDR2: SGHAT and FQNNGV. The CDR3 is CASSLLAGGWETQYF. The CDR3 DNA reads TGTGCCAGCAGCCTACTAGCGGGAGGGTGGGAGACCCAGTACTTC.

This clone turned up a few times. V and J are TRBV18 and TRBJ2-3; 8 bases are a match to TRBD2. The length of the CDR3 is 15 residues. V lost 6 bases and J lost 2; bases outside the gene matches: 7. The V gene's germline CDR1 is KGHSH and CDR2 LQKENI. This CDR3 reads CASSPTGGPTDTQYF. For the CDR3, the DNA is TGTGCCAGCTCGCCTACGGGAGGGCCCACAGATACGCAGTATTTT.